These T cell receptor beta chains were read from a single sample in a study of regulatory T cells in long-lasting Graves disease. Each CDR3 protein gets one entry after TCRdb re-called the multiplex PCR reads with MiXCR. The sample holds about 300,000 distinct CDR3 sequences, roughly a fifth seen once. The sequences come from peripheral blood mononuclear cells (PBMCs), collected when the disease was refractory, from a patient treated with antithyroid drugs. Source of these receptors: a female donor with Graves disease. CDR3s include the opening cysteine and the closing phenylalanine or tryptophan. Each record gives: J gene, clone size, V gene, D gene, CDR3 DNA, CDR3 protein. D genes are given only for firm matches. For some rows the clone size is stated as once, few or many, or as a class when expanded; others skip it.

J: TRBJ1-2; size: many; V: TRBV19; D: NA; DNA: TGTGCCACTAGCCCGACGATAAGGGTCGGCTACACCTTC; CDR3: CATSPTIRVGYTF
J: TRBJ2-4; size: NA; V: TRBV6-2/TRBV6-3; D: NA; DNA: TGTGCCAGCACTCCCCGGGTCTCCCCCAAAAACATTCAGTACTTC; CDR3: CASTPRVSPKNIQYF
J: TRBJ2-7; size: many; V: TRBV6-2/TRBV6-3; D: NA; DNA: TGTGCCAGCAGTTACTCGAGAAGTAGATACGAGCAGTACTTC; CDR3: CASSYSRSRYEQYF
J: TRBJ2-2; size: many; V: TRBV28; D: TRBD2; DNA: TGTGCCAGCAGTTTCTTAGCGGGAGAACTTACCGGGGAGCTGTTTTTT; CDR3: CASSFLAGELTGELFF
J: TRBJ2-3; size: NA; V: TRBV6-1; D: NA; DNA: TGTGCCAGCAGTGAAGAAGGGGAAGATACGCAGTATTTT; CDR3: CASSEEGEDTQYF
J: TRBJ2-1; size: few; V: TRBV11-2; D: NA; DNA: TGTGCCAGCAGCTACGAGGTAAACAATGAGCAGTTCTTC; CDR3: CASSYEVNNEQFF
J: TRBJ1-2; size: many; V: TRBV28; D: NA; DNA: TGTGCCAGCAGTCCCCAGAGACGTTATGGCTACACCTTC; CDR3: CASSPQRRYGYTF
J: TRBJ1-1; size: few; V: TRBV28; D: NA; DNA: TGTGCCAGCACCTCGACCGGGGCCGAAGCTTTCTTT; CDR3: CASTSTGAEAFF
J: TRBJ2-7; size: many; V: TRBV28; D: NA; DNA: TGTGCCAGCAGTCAGTCTAGCGTATATCCCTACGAGCAGTACTTC; CDR3: CASSQSSVYPYEQYF
J: TRBJ1-4; size: many; V: TRBV7-9; D: NA; DNA: TGTGCCAGCAGCACGGGGACCAGGGAACTTGCAACTAATGAAAAACTGTTTTTT; CDR3: CASSTGTRELATNEKLFF
J: TRBJ2-5; size: once; V: TRBV7-9; D: NA; DNA: TGTGCCAGCAGCTTACTGCTAGTCGGTCGAGAGACCCAGTGCTTC; CDR3: CASSLLLVGRETQCF
J: TRBJ2-2; size: NA; V: TRBV7-9; D: NA; DNA: TGTGCCAGCAGCTTAAGTCCATGGTCCACCGGGGAGCTGTTTTTT; CDR3: CASSLSPWSTGELFF
J: TRBJ1-3; size: NA; V: TRBV7-2; D: NA; DNA: TGTGCCAGCAGGACTACAGGGCGAAACACCATATATTTT; CDR3: CASRTTGRNTIYF
J: TRBJ2-7; size: many; V: TRBV6-2/TRBV6-3; D: NA; DNA: TGTGCGAGCGCCCAGAGTTTCTACGAGCAGTACTTC; CDR3: CASAQSFYEQYF
J: TRBJ2-7; size: few; V: TRBV30; D: TRBD1; DNA: TGTGCCTGGAGAGACAGGGCCACCGTGGAGCAGTACTTC; CDR3: CAWRDRATVEQYF
J: TRBJ1-6; size: many; V: TRBV7-2; D: NA; DNA: TGTGCCAGCTCCCAGGGACGGAATAATTCACCCCTCCACTTT; CDR3: CASSQGRNNSPLHF
J: TRBJ2-7; size: few; V: TRBV4-3; D: TRBD2; DNA: TGCGCCAGCAGCTTCGAAACTAGCGGGAGCTCCTACGAGCAGTACTTC; CDR3: CASSFETSGSSYEQYF
J: TRBJ1-2; size: many; V: TRBV29-1; D: TRBD1; DNA: TGCAGCGTTCCGGGACAGGGGGACTATGGCTACACCTTC; CDR3: CSVPGQGDYGYTF
J: TRBJ1-4; size: NA; V: TRBV7-9; D: TRBD1; DNA: TGTGCCAGCAGCTTGGGACAGGGGGCAGCAAATGAAAAACTGTTTTTT; CDR3: CASSLGQGAANEKLFF
J: TRBJ1-6; size: NA; V: TRBV2; D: NA; DNA: TGTGCCAGCAGGTTTCGGCAGGCTAATTCACCCCTCCACTTT; CDR3: CASRFRQANSPLHF
J: TRBJ1-1; size: few; V: TRBV10-3; D: NA; DNA: TGTGCCATCAGTGATCCCCGACAGGTCACTGAAGCTTTCTTT; CDR3: CAISDPRQVTEAFF
J: TRBJ2-7; size: NA; V: TRBV13; D: NA; DNA: TGTGCCAGCAGCTTAGGCCTAAAAGGGTGGGGCGGAACCTACGAGCAGTACTTC; CDR3: CASSLGLKGWGGTYEQYF
J: TRBJ2-1; size: NA; V: TRBV6-1; D: NA; DNA: TGTGCCAGCACCCAGGGCAATGAGCAGTTCTTC; CDR3: CASTQGNEQFF
J: TRBJ2-5; size: many; V: TRBV7-2; D: NA; DNA: TGTGCCAGCAGGGCCCGGGCCAATGAGGAGATCCAGTACTTC; CDR3: CASRARANEEIQYF
J: TRBJ1-1; size: many; V: TRBV6-2/TRBV6-3; D: TRBD1; DNA: TGTGCCAGCAGACAGGGGGGCACTGAAGCTTTCTTT; CDR3: CASRQGGTEAFF
J: TRBJ1-5; size: many; V: TRBV30; D: NA; DNA: TGTGCCTGGAGCGGACTGACCGCGCAGCCCCAGCATTTT; CDR3: CAWSGLTAQPQHF
J: TRBJ2-1; size: NA; V: TRBV12-3/TRBV12-4; D: NA; DNA: TGTGCCAGCAGTTTATCGGTACTCCACACTGAGCAGTTCTTC; CDR3: CASSLSVLHTEQFF
J: TRBJ2-5; size: many; V: TRBV7-2; D: NA; DNA: TGTGCCAGCAGCTTCCCCGGGGTCCAAGAGACCCAGTACTTC; CDR3: CASSFPGVQETQYF
J: TRBJ2-7; size: NA; V: TRBV29-1; D: TRBD2; DNA: TGCAGCGCCAGCGGGGCACACTACGAGCAGTACTTC; CDR3: CSASGAHYEQYF
J: TRBJ2-7; size: few; V: TRBV7-9; D: TRBD2; DNA: TGTGCCAGCAGCTTAGCGGGACTAGCCCCCGAGCAGTACTTC; CDR3: CASSLAGLAPEQYF
J: TRBJ2-7; size: few; V: TRBV20-1; D: TRBD2; DNA: TGCAGTGCTGGACGACTAGCCCCCTACGAGCAGTACTTC; CDR3: CSAGRLAPYEQYF
J: TRBJ1-5; size: NA; V: TRBV28; D: NA; DNA: TGTGCCAGCAGTTTACACGGGGCCAACCAGCCCCAGCATTTT; CDR3: CASSLHGANQPQHF
J: TRBJ2-7; size: few; V: TRBV27; D: TRBD2; DNA: TGTGCCAGCAGTTTACTTACGGGAGGGCGCGGAAACGAGCAGTACTTC; CDR3: CASSLLTGGRGNEQYF
J: TRBJ2-5; size: many; V: TRBV20-1; D: NA; DNA: TGCAGTGCTGGGGACCGCGGAGAGACCCAGTACTTC; CDR3: CSAGDRGETQYF
J: TRBJ2-6; size: many; V: TRBV29-1; D: NA; DNA: TGCAGCGTCCATCTCTCTGGGGCCAACGTCCTGACTTTC; CDR3: CSVHLSGANVLTF
J: TRBJ1-5; size: few; V: TRBV30; D: NA; DNA: TGTGCCTGGAGTGGGGGGCTATCTGACAATCAGCCCCAGCATTTT; CDR3: CAWSGGLSDNQPQHF
J: TRBJ2-7; size: many; V: TRBV7-2; D: NA; DNA: TGTGCCAGCAGCTTAGCGAGTACGGGGCCAACCCTCTACGAGCAGTACTTC; CDR3: CASSLASTGPTLYEQYF
J: TRBJ2-7; size: many; V: TRBV28; D: NA; DNA: TGTGCCAGCAGTTTGGGTACTGAAGACGAGCAGTACTTC; CDR3: CASSLGTEDEQYF
J: TRBJ2-1; size: few; V: TRBV11-2; D: NA; DNA: TGTGCCAGCAGCCCTATGTCCGGGGGCTGGAGAGGAGCCTACAATGAGCAGTTCTTC; CDR3: CASSPMSGGWRGAYNEQFF
J: TRBJ1-1; size: NA; V: TRBV7-9; D: NA; DNA: TGTGCCAGCAATGTTCTCCAGGGGAACACTGAAGCTTTCTTT; CDR3: CASNVLQGNTEAFF
J: TRBJ1-2; size: many; V: TRBV27; D: NA; DNA: TGTGCCAGCAGCAGCGGTCGCTATGGCTACACCTTC; CDR3: CASSSGRYGYTF
J: TRBJ2-1; size: few; V: TRBV28; D: NA; DNA: TGTGCCAGCAGTCCGCGACCCGGGGGCGCGTACAATGAGCAGTTCTTC; CDR3: CASSPRPGGAYNEQFF
J: TRBJ2-5; size: many; V: TRBV20-1; D: TRBD2; DNA: TGCAGTGCTAGGGACCGACTAGCGGGGCAAGAGACCCAGTACTTC; CDR3: CSARDRLAGQETQYF
J: TRBJ2-7; size: NA; V: TRBV6-1; D: NA; DNA: TGTGCCAGCAGCCTCCTAGGGGACGGCCCCTACGAGCAGTACTTC; CDR3: CASSLLGDGPYEQYF
J: TRBJ2-7; size: few; V: TRBV27; D: NA; DNA: TGTGCCAGCAGGACAGGTTCCTACGAGCAGTACTTC; CDR3: CASRTGSYEQYF
J: TRBJ1-2; size: few; V: TRBV29-1; D: NA; DNA: TGCAGCGTTGAAGACTCCCGACAGTTCTATGGCTACACCTTC; CDR3: CSVEDSRQFYGYTF
J: TRBJ2-5; size: few; V: TRBV24-1; D: TRBD1; DNA: TGTGCCACCAGCAAGACAGGGGGTGGGAATGAAGAGACCCAGTACTTC; CDR3: CATSKTGGGNEETQYF
J: TRBJ2-1; size: once; V: TRBV20-1; D: TRBD2; DNA: TGCAGTGCTAGAGTAGCGGGAGCCTACAATGAGCAGTTCTTC; CDR3: CSARVAGAYNEQFF
J: TRBJ2-5; size: NA; V: TRBV27; D: NA; DNA: TGTGCCAGCAGAGGGGGGTCTCAAGAGACCCAGTACTTC; CDR3: CASRGGSQETQYF
J: TRBJ2-5; size: many; V: TRBV11-2; D: TRBD2; DNA: TGTGCCAGCAGCTTACTTATCGCGGGAGAAGAGACCCAGTACTTC; CDR3: CASSLLIAGEETQYF
J: TRBJ2-2; size: NA; V: TRBV29-1; D: TRBD1; DNA: TGCAGCGTTGAAGGGGGGTGGGGGACAGAGGCCGGGGAGCTGTTTTTT; CDR3: CSVEGGWGTEAGELFF
J: TRBJ2-2; size: NA; V: TRBV10-3; D: TRBD1; DNA: TGTGCCACTCTACCGGGACAGGGGAACACCGGGGAGCTGTTTTTT; CDR3: CATLPGQGNTGELFF
J: TRBJ2-2; size: few; V: TRBV19; D: NA; DNA: TGTGCCAGTAGTATAGATCTCGGGAGCTCGAACACCGGGGAGCTGTTTTTT; CDR3: CASSIDLGSSNTGELFF
J: TRBJ2-1; size: once; V: TRBV20-1; D: NA; DNA: TGCAGTGCTAGGACCGCTACCTACAATGAGCAGTTCTTC; CDR3: CSARTATYNEQFF
J: TRBJ1-1; size: NA; V: TRBV7-9; D: NA; DNA: TGTGCCAGCAGCCTTGGAGCAGGGGCAAACGAGAACACTGAAGCTTTCTTT; CDR3: CASSLGAGANENTEAFF
J: TRBJ1-5; size: NA; V: TRBV6-5; D: NA; DNA: TGTGCCAGCAGTCAAGGCAAGGACGGCAATCAGCCCCAGCATTTT; CDR3: CASSQGKDGNQPQHF
J: TRBJ2-1; size: NA; V: TRBV30; D: TRBD2; DNA: TGTGCCTGGAGTGCCGGGACTAGCGGCTACAATGAGCAGTTCTTC; CDR3: CAWSAGTSGYNEQFF
J: TRBJ2-5; size: few; V: TRBV20-1; D: NA; DNA: TGCAGTGCTAGAGACTTCCCCTTTCAGGAGACCCAGTACTTC; CDR3: CSARDFPFQETQYF
J: TRBJ1-2; size: many; V: TRBV12-3/TRBV12-4; D: NA; DNA: TGTGCCAGCAGTCAAACAGGAGAGGCTGGCTACACCTTC; CDR3: CASSQTGEAGYTF
J: TRBJ2-5; size: few; V: TRBV20-1; D: TRBD2; DNA: TGCAGTGCTAGACGAGGACTAGCGGGAGGCGAGACCCAGTACTTC; CDR3: CSARRGLAGGETQYF